This T cell receptor beta chain was recorded in a study of shared clonotypes between healthy human individuals. Study overall: With ages of 18 to 49, the donors were a couple of women and three men. Points from the study as a whole: Limitation of the genetic and exposure-history diversity represented came from the few donors. Generally, naive subsets came out with larger estimated richness than memory subsets.

The CDR3 totals 15 residues. V lost 5 bases, J lost 0 bases, and 11 bases lay in between. Germline assignment: CDR1 MNHNY and CDR2 SVGAGI (reference sequence). Note on this clone: Its cognate antigen is unknown.

Repertoires were generated with immunoSEQ multiplex PCR, while TCRdb's copy carries only in-frame clones and drops some. The data contain 600,000 to 750,000 clones, 72% of them singletons. This TCR was sampled from a woman in her twenties or thirties in good health. The chain combines TRBV6-6 with TRBJ1-3, with D tentatively TRBD1 (5 bases). What was sequenced was memory CD4+ T cells sorted from blood. Regarding subset: CD45RA-negative fraction. The CDR3: CASSAGDLSGNTIYF. Here the CDR3 DNA reads TGTGCCAGCAGTGCCGGGGACCTCTCTGGAAACACCATATATTTT.